This entry lists 23 T cell receptor beta chains sequenced from one sample in a study of T cells expressing NK-cell markers. Each CDR3 protein gets one entry in TCRdb, which reprocessed the 5' RACE reads and gives no DNA. The repertoire table contains 130,000 to 150,000 distinct CDR3 sequences. The sample taken for sequencing was blood T cells: a sorted CD56 or NKG2C T cell subset, CD4+ or CD8+ T cells, or bulk PBMC T cells (not recorded which). The receptor source for this set is a man between 18 and 29 years old in good health.

The chain has TRBV7-2 and TRBJ2-7; TCRdb proposes TRBD1, but this gene call is untestable without DNA. This CDR3 is 14 amino acids long. Germline loops: CDR1 SGHTA, CDR2 FQGNSA. The CDR3 is CASSFRGSVFEQYF.

The chain combines TRBV3-1 with TRBJ2-2; there is no DNA to check the TCRdb D call of TRBD1. The CDR3 totals 17 residues. Germline values: CDR1 LGHDT, CDR2 YNNKEL (reference sequence). CDR3 sequence: CASSQERAGMNTGELFF.

V usage is TRBV3-1 and J usage is TRBJ2-7. The CDR3 contains 13 residues. Per germline, CDR1 LGHDT and CDR2 YNNKEL (reference sequence). This CDR3 reads CASSQDHSYEQYF.

The chain has TRBV7-9 and TRBJ2-3. The CDR3 sequence is 13 residues long. Germline CDR1 is SEHNR and CDR2 is FQNEAQ (reference sequence). CDR3: CASSLVYTDTQYF.

The chain employs TRBV7-6 and TRBJ2-1; checking the TCRdb D call of TRBD2 is not possible without DNA. CDR3 size: 14 residues. Germline V CDR1 and CDR2: SGHVS, FNYEAQ. CDR3 amino acids: CASSLAGGDNEQFF. The full variable domain, completed using reference TRBV7-6 and TRBJ2-1, is GAGVSQSPRYKVTKRGQDVALRCDPISGHVSLYWYRQALGQGPEFLTYFNYEAQQDKSGLPNDRFSAERPEGSISTLTIQRTEQRDSAMYRCASSLAGGDNEQFFGPGTRLTVL.

The chain is built from TRBV4-2 and TRBJ2-2; the D call from TCRdb, TRBD2, cannot be confirmed without DNA. Germline V gene sequence: CDR1 LGHNA, CDR2 YNFKEQ. This CDR3 is 17 amino acids long. The chain's CDR3 is CASSQSFLAEITGELFF.

The rearrangement links TRBV16 to TRBJ2-7; TCRdb lists TRBD2, though no DNA is available to test this call. The CDR3 consists of 13 residues. CDR1 KGHSY and CDR2 FQNENV come from the germline V gene. CDR3 loop: CASSVTSVYEQYF.

The V call is TRBV12-3 or TRBV12-4, the J call TRBJ2-1; TCRdb lists TRBD1, though no DNA is available to test this call. The CDR3 is 13 residues long. The CDR3 sequence is CASARGPNNEQFF.

The CDR3 loop reads CASSLPGAFNEQFF. V usage is TRBV19 and J usage is TRBJ2-1; TCRdb lists TRBD1, though no DNA is available to test this call. CDR3 length equals 14 residues. Looked up from germline, CDR1 is LNHDA and CDR2 is SQIVND (reference sequence).

This sequence joins TRBV11-1 and TRBJ2-2; lacking DNA, the TRBD1 call made by TCRdb goes unchecked. The CDR3 extends over 18 amino acids. The germline CDR1 and CDR2 sequences are SGHAT and FQDESV (reference sequence). The chain's CDR3 is CASSLVKGGPFISGELFF. The complete variable domain, with remaining parts taken from reference TRBV11-1 and TRBJ2-2, reads EAEVAQSPRYKITEKSQAVAFWCDPISGHATLYWYRQILGQGPELLVQFQDESVVDDSQLPKDRFSAERLKGVDSTLKIQPAELGDSAMYLCASSLVKGGPFISGELFFGEGSRLTVL.

V is TRBV19 and J is TRBJ1-5; without DNA, the TCRdb call of TRBD1 cannot be checked. There are 16 residues in the CDR3. CDR1 is LNHDA, CDR2 SQIVND, per germline (reference sequence). CDR3 sequence: CASSIRGGYSNQPQHF.

The chain combines TRBV5-6 with TRBJ2-1; TCRdb picks TRBD2, but there is no DNA to check that call. The CDR3 has 16 amino acids. Germline loops: CDR1 SGHDT, CDR2 YYEEEE. CDR3 protein: CASSSKEGSSYNEQFF.

V gene TRBV15 combines with J gene TRBJ2-7; TCRdb picks TRBD1, but there is no DNA to check that call. CDR3 length: 13 amino acids. Germline assignment: CDR1 LNHNV and CDR2 YYDKDF (reference sequence). The chain's CDR3 is CATAGRNSYEQYF.

The chain recombines TRBV12-3 or TRBV12-4 with TRBJ1-4; the TCRdb D gene call, TRBD1, has no DNA to confirm it. The CDR3 is 15 amino acids. CDR3 protein: CASSPPGVRNEKLFF.

This chain connects TRBV11-2 to TRBJ2-3; TCRdb gives TRBD1 as the D gene, but with no DNA this cannot be confirmed. This CDR3 comprises 13 residues. Germline V lookup: CDR1 SGHAT, CDR2 FQNNGV. CDR3 protein: CASRGGFTDTQYF.

The CDR3 loop is CASSFLGTDTQYF. The chain couples TRBV27 to TRBJ2-3. CDR3 size: 13 residues. Looked up from germline, CDR1 is MNHEY and CDR2 is SMNVEV (reference sequence).

V is TRBV27 and J is TRBJ1-1; TCRdb proposes TRBD1, but this gene call is untestable without DNA. This CDR3 contains 14 residues. Germline CDR1 MNHEY, CDR2 SMNVEV (reference sequence). The CDR3 protein is CASSFGGLNTEAFF.

The J gene is TRBJ2-3, the V gene TRBV29-1; as DNA is missing, the TRBD2 call by TCRdb cannot be tested. Germline assignment: CDR1 SQVTM and CDR2 ANQGSEA. The CDR3 runs 16 residues. CDR3 protein: CSVEGLILRTADTQYF.

This rearrangement joins TRBV5-1 to TRBJ2-3; the D call of TRBD2 rests on TCRdb alone, since no DNA is present to check it. The CDR3 loop spans 15 amino acids. Germline loops: CDR1 SGHRS, CDR2 YFSETQ. The CDR3 protein is CASSFRLASTDTQYF.

This chain joins TRBV13 and TRBJ2-7; TCRdb picks TRBD1, but there is no DNA to check that call. The germline CDR1 and CDR2 sequences are PRHDT and FYEKMQ (reference sequence). The CDR3 consists of 14 residues. This chain's CDR3 is CASSLGLPPVEQYF.

The chain carries TRBV29-1 and TRBJ2-2; the TRBD1 assignment by TCRdb is unverifiable without DNA. Germline V gene sequence: CDR1 SQVTM, CDR2 ANQGSEA. CDR3 length: 14 residues. CDR3 sequence reads: CSVGGQVDTGELFF.

The chain employs TRBV7-8 and TRBJ2-1; TCRdb calls TRBD2, which cannot be checked without DNA. CDR3 size: 15 residues. The germline V gene has CDR1 SGHVS and CDR2 FQNEAQ. The CDR3 spells CASMSRLAVNNEQFF. Drawing the rest from reference TRBV7-8 and TRBJ2-1, the complete variable domain is GAGVSQSPRYKVAKRGQDVALRCDPISGHVSLFWYQQALGQGPEFLTYFQNEAQLDKSGLPSDRFFAERPEGSVSTLKIQRTQQEDSAVYLCASMSRLAVNNEQFFGPGTRLTVL.

The J gene is TRBJ2-2, the V gene TRBV7-9; the D gene TCRdb calls, TRBD1, cannot be checked with no DNA. The CDR3 length is 14 residues. Germline V lookup: CDR1 SEHNR, CDR2 FQNEAQ (reference sequence). CDR3 sequence: CASSDTGDTGELFF.